This T cell receptor (beta chain) comes out of a study of cytomegalovirus exposure and HLA in healthy donors. Comments on this clone: Its target is unknown.

Profiled with immunoSEQ multiplex PCR; TCRdb holds only in-frame clones, not every one. The sample lists roughly 76,000 clones; approximately 93% were seen once. Overall study findings and caveats: TCR sequences were mostly rare, though some public TCRs occurred in many donors.

The CDR3 sequence is 17 residues long. The germline V gene has CDR1 MDHEN and CDR2 SYDVKM. Trimming removed 3 bases from V and 0 bases from J, with 18 bases in between. The source of this sequence is a man between 18 and 35 years old in good health and CMV-seropositive. This chain links TRBV28 with TRBJ2-7, with a weak D call TRBD1 (6 bases). The sequencing input was PBMCs. Here the CDR3 DNA reads TGTGCCAGCAGTTTTACCCTCCGGGACACCTACTCCTACGAGCAGTACTTC. It specifies CASSFTLRDTYSYEQYF.